The table lists the clone carrying this T cell receptor (beta chain) with many counts. What it recognizes is unknown. RNA was isolated and reverse transcribed to cDNA, the sequencing template. Produced via immunoSEQ multiplex PCR; TCRdb's table is partial and in-frame only. The sample carries 200,000 to 250,000 clones, approximately 57% recorded once. As to treatment: oral pan-JAK inhibitor, 5-10 mg twice daily. The data derive from a study of CD8+ T cells in alopecia areata. On the study more broadly: Twice a day, 5 to 10 mg of oral tofacitinib was administered to treated patients. Broader study findings: In scalp, tofacitinib significantly decreased clonality and expanded CD8+ clones among the top 100.

The ends lost 0 bases at V and 4 bases at J; junction bases unmatched: 3. CDR1 is MRHNA, CDR2 SNTAGT, per germline. CDR3 length: 15 residues. The origin of this receptor is a human donor with alopecia areata. The source material was CD4+ T cells sorted from blood, sampled at week 4, from a patient treated with tofacitinib. The chain joins TRBV6-4 to TRBJ2-3; TRBD2 agrees at 8 bases. For the CDR3, the DNA is TGTGCCAGCAGTGACTCTCGGGGGGGCCCAGATACGCAGTATTTT. Encoded protein: CASSDSRGGPDTQYF.